The clone carrying this T cell receptor (beta chain) was counted between two and nine times. What it binds is unknown. Its ends do not fully match the called genes, so a read error is possible. CDR3 length equals 14 residues. This sample is part of a study of post-analysis software for immune sequencing data. The wider study: The patients showed relapsing-remitting, secondary progressive and progressive-relapsing multiple sclerosis courses. Study results and limitations: In multiple sclerosis, normalized Chao1 diversity was significantly below that of controls. With F measure, samples from one preparation batch clustered together strongly. Relative to controls, patients had 5 or 6 TRBV segments at higher frequency, with TRBV5-6, TRBV5-1 and TRBV20-1 among these.

Libraries were made from TCR beta cDNA, and they carried unique molecular identifiers. Out of 1 to 10 million T cells, 480,000 or so cDNA molecules were generated. TCRdb re-called the PCR reads with MiXCR, one entry per CDR3 protein. The table shows around 200,000 distinct CDR3 sequences, with about 30% occurring only once. The sample comprised blood. This sequence originates from a girl between 2 and 17 years old with multiple sclerosis. V and J are TRBV12-3 or TRBV12-4 and TRBJ1-1; 8 bases map to TRBD1. The CDR3 coding sequence is TGTGCCAACAGTCCCGGACAGGGTAACACTGAAGCTTTCTTT. This encodes CANSPGQGNTEAFF.